This T cell receptor beta chain was identified in a study of cytotoxic CD8 clonotypes in ibrutinib-treated CLL. Study-wide findings and caveats: Sustained-remission and progressing patients diverged in sampling times.

V was clipped by 0 bases and J by 0 bases, with 12 bases between them. From germline, CDR1 is LGHNA and CDR2 YSLEER. The CDR3 spans 16 residues. This table comes from immunoSEQ multiplex PCR, and its TCRdb copy is limited to in-frame clones, with some not included. The sample includes 150,000 or so clones, more than 75% of them seen just once. About 2.2 micrograms of genomic DNA, which was extracted from cryopreserved PBMCs, served as the material used for the TCR beta libraries. A word on this clone: Its antigen is not known.

The V call is TRBV4-3, the J call TRBJ2-7, with D possibly TRBD1 on 6 matching bases. The sequence was obtained from a human donor with chronic lymphocytic leukemia. Sequenced here: PBMCs, sampled after 24 months of ibrutinib treatment. In DNA form, the CDR3 reads TGCGCCAGCAGCCAAGATGGGGGCGGAAGCTCCTACGAGCAGTACTTC. Protein sequence: CASSQDGGGSSYEQYF.